The 4 T cell receptor beta chains in this list originate from one sample, sequenced in a study of vaccination effects on CD4 cells after COVID-19. These TCRs' antigens remain unknown. TCRdb's table, derived via immunoSEQ multiplex PCR, lists solely in-frame clones and lacks some. The sample includes around 65,000 clones, around three quarters of them seen just once. With the ViraFEST assay, the study expanded antigen-specific CD4+ T cells using viral peptide pools, then sequenced them. Following 10 days of culture, CD4+ T cells were isolated. The cohort was immunized with two doses of either the BNT162b2 or mRNA-1273 vaccine. The sample was CD4+ T cells from PBMCs cultured with HCoV-229E spike peptides, taken after COVID-19 vaccination. The receptors come from a human donor who received a COVID-19 vaccine.

The V gene is TRBV7-9, the J gene TRBJ1-1; 8 nucleotides line up with TRBD1. The CDR3 sequence is 14 residues long. Germline loops: CDR1 SEHNR, CDR2 FQNEAQ (reference sequence). V dropped 3 bases and J dropped 7; count of bases not matched to a gene: 7. CDR3 DNA sequence: TGTGCCAGCAGCTTTTCGACAGGGGCGATTGAAGCTTTCTTT. Protein sequence: CASSFSTGAIEAFF.

V is TRBV21-1 and J is TRBJ1-1. TRBV21-1 is deemed a pseudogene. The length of the CDR3 is 15 residues. The CDR3 nucleotides are TGTGCCAGCAACCAGAAGGTGGGATTGAACACTGAAGCTTTCTTT. Translating it yields CASNQKVGLNTEAFF.

This clone was observed a few times. V and J are TRBV5-4 and TRBJ1-1; TRBD1 matches 10 bases. Trimming at V came to 1 base and at J to 5 bases, leaving 5 bases not matched to a gene. The germline CDR1 and CDR2 sequences are SGHNT and YYREEE (reference sequence). The CDR3 extends over 15 amino acids. The CDR3 here is CASSLPPGQGTEAFF. CDR3 DNA: TGTGCCAGCAGCTTGCCCCCGGGACAGGGGACTGAAGCTTTCTTT.

In this sample, this clone turned up a few times. V usage is TRBV19 and J usage is TRBJ1-1; a weak D match, TRBD1 (6 bases). V was trimmed by 3 bases and J by 4 bases, leaving 9 bases between them. The CDR3 runs 13 residues. CDR1 and CDR2 from the germline V gene are LNHDA and SQIVND (reference sequence). The CDR3, as DNA: TGTGCCAGTAGTATGGGCAGGGGCACTGAAGCTTTCTTT. Its protein product is CASSMGRGTEAFF.